The 29 T cell receptor beta chains below all came from one sample that was sequenced in a study of T-cell reconstitution after alpha-beta-depleted transplantation in children. Using unique molecular identifiers, the investigators prepared the TCRbeta library. TCRdb re-derived calls from the PCR reads in MiXCR, one entry per CDR3 protein. Altogether around 530,000 distinct CDR3 sequences are present, 30% to 35% being singletons, with the ten largest covering 2% to 3%. Material: PBMCs from the stem cell graft donor, obtained from the stem cell graft. These receptors were obtained from a human donor who donated a stem cell graft to a child with aplastic anemia.

Only a few counts were recorded for this clonotype. The gene calls are TRBV20-1 and TRBJ2-7; 12 nucleotides agree with TRBD1. With V trimmed by 6 bases and J by 2 bases, 8 bases remained unmatched. There are 15 residues in the CDR3. CDR1 is DFQATT and CDR2 is SNEGSKA in the germline V gene (reference sequence). The CDR3 DNA follows: TGCAGTGCCGGGGACAGGGGGCGCCGCGCCTACGAGCAGTACTTC. Amino acids: CSAGDRGRRAYEQYF.

This clonotype appeared a few times. The V call is TRBV5-1, the J call TRBJ2-7; 10 positions agree with TRBD1. The CDR3 contains 14 residues. V shed 4 bases and J 3 bases; nucleotides not matched to a gene: 4. Germline V gives CDR1 SGHRS, CDR2 YFSETQ. The CDR3 spells CASSMDRGGYEQYF. For the CDR3, the DNA is TGCGCCAGCAGCATGGACAGGGGGGGCTACGAGCAGTACTTC. The full variable domain, rest sourced from reference TRBV5-1 and TRBJ2-7, is KAGVTQTPRYLIKTRGQQVTLSCSPISGHRSVSWYQQTPGQGLQFLFEYFSETQRNKGNFPGRFSGRQFSNSRSEMNVSTLELGDSALYLCASSMDRGGYEQYFGPGTRLTVT.

Ten or more counts support this clonotype. The chain recombines TRBV12-3 or TRBV12-4 with TRBJ1-1, with D possibly matching TRBD1 (5 bases). The CDR3 is 14 amino acids. The V gene lost 6 bases and the J gene lost 1 base, with 12 bases spanning the gap. The CDR3 nucleotides are TGTGCCAGCAGCCCGGGGGGTCCGAACACTGAAGCTTTCTTT. Translated, it gives CASSPGGPNTEAFF.

CDR3 DNA: TGTGCCAGTAGTCAACAGGGGTTTCAGCCCCAGCATTTT. This sequence encodes CASSQQGFQPQHF. V and J are TRBV19 and TRBJ1-5; 7 bases are a match to TRBD1. This CDR3 region has 13 residues. Germline V gives CDR1 LNHDA, CDR2 SQIVND (reference sequence). The V and J ends lost 5 bases and 6 bases, in that order; junction bases with no gene match: 4.

The chain couples TRBV25-1 to TRBJ2-1; 7 nucleotides line up with TRBD2. Trimming took 1 base from V and 7 from J; bases not matched to a gene: 10. This CDR3 spans 16 amino acids. Germline V gives CDR1 MGHDK, CDR2 SYGVNS. The CDR3 loop reads CASSEFEGGPRNEQFF. Written as DNA, the CDR3 is TGTGCCAGCAGTGAATTCGAGGGAGGGCCGAGGAATGAGCAGTTCTTC.

This clonotype was seen a handful of times. CDR3 sequence reads: CSARRAGVANTGELFF. In DNA, the CDR3 is TGCAGTGCTAGACGGGCGGGAGTTGCGAACACCGGGGAGCTGTTTTTT. The chain links TRBV20-1 to TRBJ2-2; TRBD2 matches at 7 bases. The CDR3 runs to 16 residues. CDR1 DFQATT and CDR2 SNEGSKA come from the germline V gene (reference sequence). The ends lost 2 bases at V and 0 bases at J; junction bases unmatched: 6.

V gene TRBV20-1 combines with J gene TRBJ1-1; no definite D call. The CDR3 runs 13 residues. Germline CDR1 reads DFQATT; CDR2 reads SNEGSKA (reference sequence). The V end was cut by 6 bases, the J end by 5 bases, with 16 bases between. CDR3 bases: TGCAGTGCCCCGGGCCTCCAGCGGACTGAAGCTTTCTTT. It yields the protein CSAPGLQRTEAFF.

This clonotype came up a few times. This rearrangement joins TRBV20-1 to TRBJ2-1; tentatively, D is TRBD1 or TRBD2 (5 bases each). With 3 bases removed from V and 0 bases from J, the gap between germline ends came to 9 bases. The CDR3 runs to 14 residues. Germline V lookup: CDR1 DFQATT, CDR2 SNEGSKA (reference sequence). The CDR3: CSARGPNSYNEQFF. The CDR3 coding sequence is TGCAGTGCTAGGGGACCCAACTCCTACAATGAGCAGTTCTTC.

This chain uses TRBV9 with TRBJ1-1, with 8 bases aligning to TRBD1. Germline values: CDR1 SGDLS, CDR2 YYNGEE. Trimming took 4 bases from V and 10 from J; bases not matched to a gene: 9. This CDR3 spans 13 amino acids. CDR3 protein: CASSPGQGEGAFF. DNA of the CDR3: TGTGCCAGCAGCCCAGGACAGGGAGAGGGAGCTTTCTTT.

This clonotype was detected only a few times. The chain recombines TRBV9 with TRBJ2-5; D may correspond to TRBD1 or TRBD2 (6 bases each). This CDR3 spans 18 amino acids. CDR1 and CDR2 (germline): SGDLS, YYNGEE. The V end lost 4 bases, the J end lost 5 bases, and 27 bases lay between the germline ends. The CDR3 region has the DNA TGTGCCAGCAGCCGTAGGGGGATCTACGGGAGAAATTGGGAGACCCAGTACTTC. The encoded protein is CASSRRGIYGRNWETQYF.

This clonotype has just a few counts. J is TRBJ1-4 and V is TRBV4-2; TRBD1 matches at 8 bases. This CDR3 spans 16 amino acids. Trimming took 0 bases from V and 8 from J; bases not matched to a gene: 8. Germline CDR1 LGHNA, CDR2 YNFKEQ. The CDR3 bases are TGTGCCAGCAGCCAAGATGCGCAGGGGGCGCGAGAAAAACTGTTTTTT. This translates into CASSQDAQGAREKLFF.

In DNA form, the CDR3 reads TGTGCCATCAGTGAGGGGAGGGGGCGGCAGAATGAGCAGTTCTTC. This encodes CAISEGRGRQNEQFF. V and J are TRBV10-3 and TRBJ2-1; D tentatively reads TRBD1 or TRBD2 (7 bases each). Between the trimmed V and J ends, which lost 2 bases and 7 bases, there was a span of 15 bases. Germline V gene sequence: CDR1 ENHRY, CDR2 SYGVKD. The CDR3 contains 15 residues.

This clonotype appeared a few times. V is TRBV29-1 and J is TRBJ2-7; D is unclear. The CDR3 totals 13 residues. Germline CDR1 and CDR2: SQVTM and ANQGSEA. Deletions cut 5 bases from V and 1 base from J, with 12 bases between. The CDR3 here is CSVLGTLSYEQYF. DNA for the CDR3: TGCAGCGTTCTAGGAACCCTATCCTACGAGCAGTACTTC.

This clonotype showed up just a few times. This rearrangement joins TRBV7-2 to TRBJ2-1; D unresolved. The CDR3 extends over 14 amino acids. Per germline, CDR1 SGHTA and CDR2 FQGNSA. The ends were cut back, 5 bases at V and 6 bases at J, with 14 bases in the middle. The DNA of the CDR3 is TGTGCCAGCAGCCTTAATTGGGTTACCAATGAGCAGTTCTTC. It codes for CASSLNWVTNEQFF.

This clonotype appeared a few times. V gene TRBV7-8 combines with J gene TRBJ1-2; TRBD1 matches 9 bases. The CDR3 runs 16 residues. Germline-derived CDR1 and CDR2 are SGHVS and FQNEAQ. V lost 2 bases and J lost 2; bases outside the gene matches: 6. The CDR3 here is CASSLIGDRVNYGYTF. The CDR3 nucleotides are TGTGCCAGCAGCTTAATTGGGGACAGGGTCAACTATGGCTACACCTTC.

This sequence joins TRBV6-2 or TRBV6-3 and TRBJ2-7; possibly TRBD1 for D (5 bases). This CDR3 has 12 residues. CDR1 is MNHEY, CDR2 SVGEGT, per germline. V was shortened by 5 bases and J by 3 bases, with 8 bases between the two germline ends. In DNA, the CDR3 is TGTGCCAGCAGTGACAGTTACTACGAGCAGTACGTC. It translates to CASSDSYYEQYV.

This clonotype has at least ten counts. The chain is built from TRBV7-9 and TRBJ1-1, with D uncertain. V gave up 4 bases and J gave up 9 bases, with 15 bases separating them. CDR1 is SEHNR, CDR2 FQNEAQ, per germline (reference sequence). The CDR3 extends over 13 amino acids. The CDR3 DNA sequence: TGTGCCAGCAGCTCCAAACATGTTTTGAAAGCTTTCTTT. Protein sequence: CASSSKHVLKAFF.

J is TRBJ2-5 and V is TRBV29-1; D ambiguous. V was clipped by 3 bases and J by 1 base, with 6 bases between them. The CDR3 runs to 12 residues. Germline V gene data show CDR1 as SQVTM and CDR2 as ANQGSEA. The CDR3 sequence: CSVEAVQETQYF. As DNA, the CDR3 is TGCAGCGTTGAGGCAGTCCAAGAGACCCAGTACTTC.

V is TRBV18 and J is TRBJ1-1; D unresolved. V was trimmed by 0 bases and J by 4 bases, leaving 9 bases between them. The CDR3 is 14 residues long. The V gene's germline CDR1 is KGHSH and CDR2 LQKENI. Here the CDR3 DNA reads TGTGCCAGCTCACCACCGATCGGGGTCACTGAAGCTTTCTTT. Residues: CASSPPIGVTEAFF.

The chain has TRBV3-1 and TRBJ2-1; 7 bases align to TRBD2. The CDR3 consists of 15 residues. Germline CDR1 is LGHDT and CDR2 is YNNKEL (reference sequence). J gave up 15 bases and V 4 bases, and 18 bases lay outside the gene matches. The DNA of the CDR3 is TGTGCCAGCAGCCTAACACTAGCGACCTGGTTTCGTGCGTTCTTC. Protein product: CASSLTLATWFRAFF.

The J gene is TRBJ2-1, the V gene TRBV29-1, with unresolved D. V was clipped by 2 bases and J by 4 bases, with 12 bases between them. Germline lookup yields CDR1 SQVTM and CDR2 ANQGSEA. The CDR3 extends over 14 amino acids. CDR3 sequence (DNA): TGCAGCGTTGAACGGAGAGGCACTTACAATGAGCAGTTCTTC. Protein sequence: CSVERRGTYNEQFF.

The V gene is TRBV30, the J gene TRBJ1-1; TRBD1 matches at 8 bases. Trimming cost V 4 bases and J 3 bases; bases outside gene matches: 7. The CDR3 is 14 residues long. Germline CDR1 is GTSNPN and CDR2 is SVGIG (reference sequence). As DNA, the CDR3 is TGTGCCTGGACCCCGGACAGGGAGGACACTGAAGCTTTCTTT. Translated, it gives CAWTPDREDTEAFF.

This clonotype was found a few times. The rearrangement uses TRBV28 and TRBJ2-7; TRBD1 matches at 9 bases. The trim removed 3 bases at V and 2 bases at J, leaving 8 bases unmatched. Germline CDR1 and CDR2: MDHEN and SYDVKM. This CDR3 has 16 residues. CDR3 DNA: TGTGCCAGCAGTTTGATTCGGGACAGGGCTCCCTACGAGCAGTACGTC. Translation: CASSLIRDRAPYEQYV.

This clonotype was picked up a small number of times. As DNA, the CDR3 is TGTGCCAGCAGCGCACAGGCTACCTTATATGGCTACACCTTC. This translates into CASSAQATLYGYTF. The chain is built from TRBV7-8 and TRBJ1-2; perhaps TRBD1 as D (5 bases). CDR1 is SGHVS, CDR2 FQNEAQ, per germline. Trimming took 5 bases from V and 5 from J, leaving 15 bases between them. The CDR3 extends over 14 amino acids.

The chain uses TRBV29-1 and TRBJ2-1; TRBD2 matches 10 bases. Germline-derived CDR1 and CDR2 are SQVTM and ANQGSEA. CDR3 length equals 14 residues. Trimming took 4 bases from V and 4 from J; bases not matched to a gene: 4. CDR3 sequence reads: CSVGKTSGYNEQFF. The DNA for the CDR3 is TGCAGCGTTGGTAAGACTAGCGGGTACAATGAGCAGTTCTTC.

This clonotype was seen a few times. This rearrangement joins TRBV30 to TRBJ2-7; 10 nucleotides agree with TRBD2. Germline CDR1 is GTSNPN and CDR2 is SVGIG (reference sequence). Trimming took 3 bases from V and 2 from J; bases not matched to a gene: 7. The CDR3 extends over 15 amino acids. The CDR3 region is CAWSVVLAGTYEQYF. CDR3 nucleotides: TGTGCCTGGAGCGTCGTACTAGCGGGAACCTACGAGCAGTACTTC.

J is TRBJ2-7 and V is TRBV7-2, with D unresolved. The CDR3 has 13 residues. In germline, CDR1 is SGHTA, CDR2 FQGNSA. Deletions cut 0 bases from V and 4 bases from J, with 7 bases between. CDR3 DNA: TGTGCCAGCAGCTTAGCGCTTAATTACGAGCAGTACTTC. This codes for CASSLALNYEQYF.

This clonotype was counted a few times. The V call is TRBV20-1, the J call TRBJ2-2, with 7 bases fitting TRBD1. Germline V CDR1 and CDR2: DFQATT, SNEGSKA (reference sequence). J gave up 1 base and V 5 bases, and 10 bases lay outside the gene matches. CDR3 length: 16 amino acids. CDR3 sequence reads: CSAARPGTVNTGELFF. CDR3 DNA: TGCAGTGCTGCACGTCCCGGGACAGTGAACACCGGGGAGCTGTTTTTT.

V gene TRBV20-1 combines with J gene TRBJ2-2; TRBD1 matches 8 bases. V gave up 5 bases and J gave up 4 bases; unmatched junction bases: 3. This CDR3 is 13 amino acids long. Germline CDR1 reads DFQATT; CDR2 reads SNEGSKA (reference sequence). In DNA form, the CDR3 reads TGCAGTGCTGGACAGGGTTTCACCGGGGAGCTGTTTTTT. It encodes CSAGQGFTGELFF.